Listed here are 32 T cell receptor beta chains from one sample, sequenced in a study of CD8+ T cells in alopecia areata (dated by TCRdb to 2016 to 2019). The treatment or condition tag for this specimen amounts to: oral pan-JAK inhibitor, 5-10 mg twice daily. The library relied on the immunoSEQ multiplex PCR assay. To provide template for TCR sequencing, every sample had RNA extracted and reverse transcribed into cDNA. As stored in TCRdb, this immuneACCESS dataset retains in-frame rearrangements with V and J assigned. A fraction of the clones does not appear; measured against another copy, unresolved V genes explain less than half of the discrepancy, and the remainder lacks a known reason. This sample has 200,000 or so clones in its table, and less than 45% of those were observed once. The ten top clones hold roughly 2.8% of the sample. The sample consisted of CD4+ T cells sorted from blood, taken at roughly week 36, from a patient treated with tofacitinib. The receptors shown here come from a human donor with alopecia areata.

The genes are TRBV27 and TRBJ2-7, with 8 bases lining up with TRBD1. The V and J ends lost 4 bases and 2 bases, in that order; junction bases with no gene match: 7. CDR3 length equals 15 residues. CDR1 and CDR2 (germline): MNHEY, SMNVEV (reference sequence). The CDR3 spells CASSSPGQAPYEQYF. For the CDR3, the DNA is TGTGCCAGCAGTTCTCCGGGACAGGCCCCCTACGAGCAGTACTTC.

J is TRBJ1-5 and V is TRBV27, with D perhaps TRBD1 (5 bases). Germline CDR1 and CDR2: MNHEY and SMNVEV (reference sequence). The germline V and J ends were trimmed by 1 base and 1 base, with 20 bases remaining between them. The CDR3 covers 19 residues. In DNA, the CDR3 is TGTGCCAGCAGTTTATACTACGCGCGGCAGGGCCGGAGCAATCAGCCCCAGCATTTT. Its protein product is CASSLYYARQGRSNQPQHF.

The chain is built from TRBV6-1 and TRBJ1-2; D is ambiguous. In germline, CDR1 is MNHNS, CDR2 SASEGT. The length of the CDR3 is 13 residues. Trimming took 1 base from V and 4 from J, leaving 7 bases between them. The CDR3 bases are TGTGCCAGCAGTGAAGGCTCTGGCTATGGCTACACCTTC. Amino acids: CASSEGSGYGYTF.

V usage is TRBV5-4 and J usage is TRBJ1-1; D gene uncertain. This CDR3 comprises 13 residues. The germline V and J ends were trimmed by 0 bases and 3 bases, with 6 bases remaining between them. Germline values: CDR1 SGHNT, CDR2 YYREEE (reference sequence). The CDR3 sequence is CASSLDSHTEAFF. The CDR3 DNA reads TGTGCCAGCAGCTTGGACAGCCACACTGAAGCTTTCTTT.

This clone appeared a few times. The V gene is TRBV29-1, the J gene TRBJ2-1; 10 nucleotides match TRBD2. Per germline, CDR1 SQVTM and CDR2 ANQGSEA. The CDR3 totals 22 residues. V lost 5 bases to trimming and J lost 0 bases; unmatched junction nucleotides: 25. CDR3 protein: CSVSGVIAGTSDLTRSYNEQFF. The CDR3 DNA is TGCAGCGTTTCAGGGGTCATAGCTGGGACTAGCGACCTAACCCGCTCCTACAATGAGCAGTTCTTC.

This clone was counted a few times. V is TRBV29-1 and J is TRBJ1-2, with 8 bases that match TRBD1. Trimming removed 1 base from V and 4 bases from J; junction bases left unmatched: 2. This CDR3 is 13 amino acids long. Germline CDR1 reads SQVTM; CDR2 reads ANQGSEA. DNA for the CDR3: TGCAGCGTTGAAGGGACAGGGAGCTATGGCTACACCTTC. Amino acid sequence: CSVEGTGSYGYTF.

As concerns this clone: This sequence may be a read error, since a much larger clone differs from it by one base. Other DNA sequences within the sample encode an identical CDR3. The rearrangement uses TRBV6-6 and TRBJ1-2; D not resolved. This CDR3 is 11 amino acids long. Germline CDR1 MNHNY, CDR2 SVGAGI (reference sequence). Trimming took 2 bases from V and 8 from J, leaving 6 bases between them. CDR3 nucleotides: TGTGCCAGCAGTTACGGCCTCGGCTACACCTTC. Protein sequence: CASSYGLGYTF.

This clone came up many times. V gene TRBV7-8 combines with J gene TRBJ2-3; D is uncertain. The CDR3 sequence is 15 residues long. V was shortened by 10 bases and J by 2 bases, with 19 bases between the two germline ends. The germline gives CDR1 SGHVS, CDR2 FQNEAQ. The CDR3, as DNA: TGTGCCACCAATATTAACTCGCTACCCACAGATACGCAGTATTTT. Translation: CATNINSLPTDTQYF.

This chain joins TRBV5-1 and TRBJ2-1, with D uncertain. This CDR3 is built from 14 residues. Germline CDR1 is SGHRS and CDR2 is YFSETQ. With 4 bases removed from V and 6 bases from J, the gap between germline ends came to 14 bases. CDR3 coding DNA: TGCGCCAGCAGCGTGAGTCCTAGTCCCAATGAGCAGTTCTTC. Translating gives CASSVSPSPNEQFF.

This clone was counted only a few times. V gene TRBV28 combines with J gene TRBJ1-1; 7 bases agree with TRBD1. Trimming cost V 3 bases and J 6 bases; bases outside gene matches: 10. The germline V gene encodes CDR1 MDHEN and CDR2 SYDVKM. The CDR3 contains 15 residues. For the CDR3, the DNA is TGTGCCAGCAGTTTCCGGATCGGGACAGTCGCTGAAGCTTTCTTT. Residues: CASSFRIGTVAEAFF.

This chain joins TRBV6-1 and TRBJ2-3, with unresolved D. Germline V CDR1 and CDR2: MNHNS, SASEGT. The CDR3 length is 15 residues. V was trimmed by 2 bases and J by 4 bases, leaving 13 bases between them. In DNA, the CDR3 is TGTGCCAGCAGTGAAACTGGAACTTGGTCAGATACGCAGTATTTT. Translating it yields CASSETGTWSDTQYF.

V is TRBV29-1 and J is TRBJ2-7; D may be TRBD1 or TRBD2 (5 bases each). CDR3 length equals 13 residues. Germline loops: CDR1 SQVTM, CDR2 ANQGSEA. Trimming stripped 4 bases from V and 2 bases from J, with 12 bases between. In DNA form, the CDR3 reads TGCAGCGTTGGTGGGACGGAGACCTACGAGCAGTACTTC. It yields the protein CSVGGTETYEQYF.

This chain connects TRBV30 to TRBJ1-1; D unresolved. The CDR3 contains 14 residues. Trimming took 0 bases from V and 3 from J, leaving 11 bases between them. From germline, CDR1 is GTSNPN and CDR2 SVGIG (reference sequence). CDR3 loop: CAWSVRQADTEAFF. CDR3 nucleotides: TGTGCCTGGAGTGTGAGGCAAGCGGACACTGAAGCTTTCTTT.

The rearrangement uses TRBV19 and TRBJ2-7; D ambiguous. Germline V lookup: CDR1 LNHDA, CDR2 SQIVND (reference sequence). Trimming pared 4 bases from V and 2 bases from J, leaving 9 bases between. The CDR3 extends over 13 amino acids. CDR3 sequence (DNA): TGTGCCAGTAGTACGAACGCGGCCTACGAGCAGTACTTC. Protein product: CASSTNAAYEQYF. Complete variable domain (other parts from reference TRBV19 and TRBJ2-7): DGGITQSPKYLFRKEGQNVTLSCEQNLNHDAMYWYRQDPGQGLRLIYYSQIVNDFQKGDIAEGYSVSREKKESFPLTVTSAQKNPTAFYLCASSTNAAYEQYFGPGTRLTVT.

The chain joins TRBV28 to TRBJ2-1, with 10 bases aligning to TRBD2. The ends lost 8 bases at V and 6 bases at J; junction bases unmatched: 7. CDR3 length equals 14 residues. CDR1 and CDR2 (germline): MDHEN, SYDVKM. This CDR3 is CASGLAGGLNEQFF. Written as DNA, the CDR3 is TGTGCCAGCGGGTTAGCGGGAGGTCTCAATGAGCAGTTCTTC.

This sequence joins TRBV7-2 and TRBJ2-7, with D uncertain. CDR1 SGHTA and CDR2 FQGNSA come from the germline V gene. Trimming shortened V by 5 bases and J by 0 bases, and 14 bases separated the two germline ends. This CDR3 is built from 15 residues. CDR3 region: CASSLTARSSYEQYF. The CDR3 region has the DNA TGTGCCAGCAGCCTGACGGCTAGGTCCTCCTACGAGCAGTACTTC. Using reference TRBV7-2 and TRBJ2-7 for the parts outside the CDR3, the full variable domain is GAGVSQSPSNKVTEKGKDVELRCDPISGHTALYWYRQSLGQGLEFLIYFQGNSAPDKSGLPSDRFSAERTGGSVSTLTIQRTQQEDSAVYLCASSLTARSSYEQYFGPGTRLTVT.

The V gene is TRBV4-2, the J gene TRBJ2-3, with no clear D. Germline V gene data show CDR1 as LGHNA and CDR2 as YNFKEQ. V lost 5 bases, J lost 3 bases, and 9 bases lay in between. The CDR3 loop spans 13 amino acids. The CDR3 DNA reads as TGTGCCAGCAGCTTACGAAGGACAGATACGCAGTATTTT. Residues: CASSLRRTDTQYF.

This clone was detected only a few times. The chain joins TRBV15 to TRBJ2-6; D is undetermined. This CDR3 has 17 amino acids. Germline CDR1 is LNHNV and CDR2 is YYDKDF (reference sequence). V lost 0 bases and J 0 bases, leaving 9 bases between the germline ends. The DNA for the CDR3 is TGTGCCACCAGCAGAGAGGAAGGGTTCTCTGGGGCCAACGTCCTGACTTTC. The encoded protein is CATSREEGFSGANVLTF.

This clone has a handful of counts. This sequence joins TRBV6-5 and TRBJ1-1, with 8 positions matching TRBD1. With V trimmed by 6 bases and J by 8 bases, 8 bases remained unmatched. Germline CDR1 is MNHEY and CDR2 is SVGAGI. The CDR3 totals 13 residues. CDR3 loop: CASRLNRDREAFF. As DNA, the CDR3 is TGTGCCAGCAGACTTAACCGGGACAGGGAAGCTTTCTTT.

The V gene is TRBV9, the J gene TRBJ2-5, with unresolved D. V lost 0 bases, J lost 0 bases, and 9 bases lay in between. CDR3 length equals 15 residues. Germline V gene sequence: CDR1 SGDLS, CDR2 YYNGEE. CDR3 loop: CASSVAKTHQETQYF. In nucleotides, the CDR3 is TGTGCCAGCAGCGTAGCGAAGACCCACCAAGAGACCCAGTACTTC.

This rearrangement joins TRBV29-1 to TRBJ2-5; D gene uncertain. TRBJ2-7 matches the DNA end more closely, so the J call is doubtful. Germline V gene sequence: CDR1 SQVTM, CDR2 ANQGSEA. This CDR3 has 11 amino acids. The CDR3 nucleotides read TGCAGCGTTGGGACGGCTGACGAGCAGTACTTC. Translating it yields CSVGTADEQYF.

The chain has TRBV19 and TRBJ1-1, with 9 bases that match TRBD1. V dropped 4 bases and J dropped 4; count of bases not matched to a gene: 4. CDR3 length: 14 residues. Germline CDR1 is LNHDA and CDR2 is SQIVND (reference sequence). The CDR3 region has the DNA TGTGCCAGTAGTACGGGACAGGGCAGCACTGAAGCTTTCTTT. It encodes CASSTGQGSTEAFF.

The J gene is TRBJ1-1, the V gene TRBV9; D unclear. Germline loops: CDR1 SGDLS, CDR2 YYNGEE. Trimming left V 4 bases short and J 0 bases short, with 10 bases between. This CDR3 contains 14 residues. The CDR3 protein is CASSPVGVNTEAFF. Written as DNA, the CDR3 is TGTGCCAGCAGCCCGGTCGGGGTGAACACTGAAGCTTTCTTT.

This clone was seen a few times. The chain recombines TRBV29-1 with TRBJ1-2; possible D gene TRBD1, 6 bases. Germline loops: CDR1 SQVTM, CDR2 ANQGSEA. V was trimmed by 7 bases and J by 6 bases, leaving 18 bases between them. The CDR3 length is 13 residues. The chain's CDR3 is CSALGGNENGYTF. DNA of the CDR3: TGCAGCGCCCTGGGGGGCAACGAGAATGGCTACACCTTC.

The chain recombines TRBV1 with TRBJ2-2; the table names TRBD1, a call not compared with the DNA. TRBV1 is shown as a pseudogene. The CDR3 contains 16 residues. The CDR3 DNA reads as TGCACCAGCAGCCAATCCAGGATTGAATACACCGGGGAGCTGTTTTTT. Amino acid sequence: CTSSQSRIEYTGELFF.

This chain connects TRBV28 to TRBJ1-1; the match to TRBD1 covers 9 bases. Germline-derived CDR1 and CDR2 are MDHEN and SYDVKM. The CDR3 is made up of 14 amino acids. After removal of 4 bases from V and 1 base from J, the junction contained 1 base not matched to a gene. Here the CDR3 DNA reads TGTGCCAGCAGTTCGGACAGGGGGAACACTGAAGCTTTCTTT. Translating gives CASSSDRGNTEAFF.

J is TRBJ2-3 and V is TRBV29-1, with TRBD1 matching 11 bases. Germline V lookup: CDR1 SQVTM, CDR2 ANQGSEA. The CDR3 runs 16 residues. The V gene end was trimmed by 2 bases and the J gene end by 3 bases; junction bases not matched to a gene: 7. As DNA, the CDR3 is TGCAGCGTTGAAATAACGGGACAGGGGGTTACAGATACGCAGTATTTT. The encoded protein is CSVEITGQGVTDTQYF.

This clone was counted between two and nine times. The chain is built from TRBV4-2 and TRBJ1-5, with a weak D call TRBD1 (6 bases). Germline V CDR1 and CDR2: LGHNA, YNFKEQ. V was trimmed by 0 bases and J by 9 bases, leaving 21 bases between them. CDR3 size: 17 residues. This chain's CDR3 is CASSQDARGTRESPQHF. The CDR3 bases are TGTGCCAGCAGCCAAGATGCCCGCGGGACAAGGGAATCGCCCCAGCATTTT.

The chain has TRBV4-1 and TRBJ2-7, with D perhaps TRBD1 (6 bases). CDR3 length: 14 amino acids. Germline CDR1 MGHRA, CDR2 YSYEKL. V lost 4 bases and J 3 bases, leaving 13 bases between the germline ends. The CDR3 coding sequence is TGCGCCAGCAGCCCCCGGGAAGGGGGCTACGAGCAGTACTTC. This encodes CASSPREGGYEQYF.

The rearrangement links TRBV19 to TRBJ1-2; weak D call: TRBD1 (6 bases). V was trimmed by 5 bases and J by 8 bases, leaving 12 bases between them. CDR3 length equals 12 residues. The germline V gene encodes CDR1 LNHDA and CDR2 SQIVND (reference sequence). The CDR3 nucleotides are TGTGCCAGTAGTTTCGGGGGCGTGGGCTACACCTTC. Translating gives CASSFGGVGYTF.

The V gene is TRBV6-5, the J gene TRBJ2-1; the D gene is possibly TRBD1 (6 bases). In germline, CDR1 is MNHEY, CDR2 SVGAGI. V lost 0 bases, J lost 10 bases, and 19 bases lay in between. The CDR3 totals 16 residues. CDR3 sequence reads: CASSYSTGTSKGEQFF. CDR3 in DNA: TGTGCCAGCAGTTACTCAACAGGGACCAGCAAGGGCGAGCAGTTCTTC.

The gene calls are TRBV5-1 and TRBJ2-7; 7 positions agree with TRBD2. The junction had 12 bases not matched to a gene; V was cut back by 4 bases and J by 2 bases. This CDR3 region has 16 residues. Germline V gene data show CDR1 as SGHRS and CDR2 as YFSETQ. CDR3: CASSPGPKAGTYEQYF. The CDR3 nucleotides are TGCGCCAGCAGCCCTGGGCCGAAAGCGGGGACCTACGAGCAGTACTTC.